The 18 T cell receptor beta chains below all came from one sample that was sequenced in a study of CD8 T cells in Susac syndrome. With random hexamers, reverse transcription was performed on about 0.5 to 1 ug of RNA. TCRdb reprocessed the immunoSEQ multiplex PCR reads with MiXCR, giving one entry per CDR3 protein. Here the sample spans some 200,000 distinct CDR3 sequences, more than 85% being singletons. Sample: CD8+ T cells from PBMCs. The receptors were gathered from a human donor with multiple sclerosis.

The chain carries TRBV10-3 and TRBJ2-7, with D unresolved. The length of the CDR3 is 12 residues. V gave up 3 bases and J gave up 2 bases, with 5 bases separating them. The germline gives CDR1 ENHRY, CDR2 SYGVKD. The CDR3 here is CAISDSPYEQYF. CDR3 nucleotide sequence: TGTGCCATCAGTGACAGCCCCTACGAGCAGTACTTC.

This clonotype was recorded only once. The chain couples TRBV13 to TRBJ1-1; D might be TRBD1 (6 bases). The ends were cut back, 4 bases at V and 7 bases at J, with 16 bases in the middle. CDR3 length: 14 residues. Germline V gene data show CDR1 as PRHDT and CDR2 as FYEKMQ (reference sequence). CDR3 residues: CASSSPIQGGEAFF. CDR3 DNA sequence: TGTGCCAGCAGCTCCCCAATACAGGGAGGTGAAGCTTTCTTT. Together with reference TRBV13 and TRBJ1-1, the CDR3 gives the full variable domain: AAGVIQSPRHLIKEKRETATLKCYPIPRHDTVYWYQQGPGQDPQFLISFYEKMQSDKGSIPDRFSAQQFSDYHSELNMSSLELGDSALYFCASSSPIQGGEAFFGQGTRLTVV.

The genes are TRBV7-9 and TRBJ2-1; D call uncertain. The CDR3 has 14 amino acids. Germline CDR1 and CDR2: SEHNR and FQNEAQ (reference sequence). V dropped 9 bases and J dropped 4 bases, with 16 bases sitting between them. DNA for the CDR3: TGTGCCAGTCAAGGGTCCCAAACTTACAATGAGCAGTTCTTC. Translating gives CASQGSQTYNEQFF.

Written as DNA, the CDR3 is TGTGCCAGCAGTTTATTTGGGACAGGGATGTACGAGCAGTACTTC. This sequence encodes CASSLFGTGMYEQYF. This chain connects TRBV27 to TRBJ2-7, with 9 bases aligning to TRBD1. The germline gives CDR1 MNHEY, CDR2 SMNVEV (reference sequence). The ends lost 1 base at V and 4 bases at J; junction bases unmatched: 5. This CDR3 spans 15 amino acids.

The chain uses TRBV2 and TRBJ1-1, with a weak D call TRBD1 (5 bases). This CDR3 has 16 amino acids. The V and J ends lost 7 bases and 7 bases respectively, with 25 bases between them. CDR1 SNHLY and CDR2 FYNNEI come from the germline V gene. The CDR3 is CASIQVEGRGVGEAFF. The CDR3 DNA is TGTGCCAGCATCCAAGTCGAGGGTCGGGGGGTTGGTGAAGCTTTCTTT.

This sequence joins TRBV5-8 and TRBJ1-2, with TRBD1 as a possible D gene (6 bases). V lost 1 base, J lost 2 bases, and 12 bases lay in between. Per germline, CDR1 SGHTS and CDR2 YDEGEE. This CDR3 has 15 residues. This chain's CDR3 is CASSLRQDLNYGYTF. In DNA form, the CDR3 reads TGTGCCAGCAGCTTGAGACAGGACCTAAACTATGGCTACACCTTC.

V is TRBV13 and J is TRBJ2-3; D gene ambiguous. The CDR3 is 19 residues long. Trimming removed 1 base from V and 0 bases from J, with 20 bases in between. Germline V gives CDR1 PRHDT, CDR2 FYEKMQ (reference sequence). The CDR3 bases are TGTGCCAGCAGCTTAGCCTATGGATCGTCGACGAGCAGCACAGATACGCAGTATTTT. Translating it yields CASSLAYGSSTSSTDTQYF.

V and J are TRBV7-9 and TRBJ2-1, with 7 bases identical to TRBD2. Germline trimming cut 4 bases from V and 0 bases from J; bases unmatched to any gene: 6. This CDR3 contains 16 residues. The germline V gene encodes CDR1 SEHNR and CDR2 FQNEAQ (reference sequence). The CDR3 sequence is CASSSAGPSSYNEQFF. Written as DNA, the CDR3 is TGTGCCAGCAGCTCAGCGGGACCGAGCTCCTACAATGAGCAGTTCTTC.

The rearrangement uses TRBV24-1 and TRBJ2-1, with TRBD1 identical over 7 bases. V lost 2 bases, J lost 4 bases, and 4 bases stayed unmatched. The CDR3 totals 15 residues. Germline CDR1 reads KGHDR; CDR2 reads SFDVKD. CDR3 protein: CATSDYRDSYNEQFF. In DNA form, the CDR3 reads TGTGCCACCAGTGATTACCGGGACAGTTACAATGAGCAGTTCTTC.

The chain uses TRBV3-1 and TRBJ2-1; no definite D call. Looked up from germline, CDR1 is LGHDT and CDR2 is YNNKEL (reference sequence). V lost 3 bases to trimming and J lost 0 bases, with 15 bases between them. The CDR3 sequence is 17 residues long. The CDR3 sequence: CASSHPTTLSSYNEQFF. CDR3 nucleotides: TGTGCCAGCAGCCACCCCACGACTCTTAGCTCCTACAATGAGCAGTTCTTC.

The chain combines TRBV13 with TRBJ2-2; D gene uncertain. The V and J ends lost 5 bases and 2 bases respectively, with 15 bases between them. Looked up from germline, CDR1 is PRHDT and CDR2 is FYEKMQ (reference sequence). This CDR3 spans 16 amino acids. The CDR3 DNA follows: TGTGCCAGCAGCCTAAGGGCTCACGTAAACACCGGGGAGCTGTTTTTT. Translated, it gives CASSLRAHVNTGELFF.

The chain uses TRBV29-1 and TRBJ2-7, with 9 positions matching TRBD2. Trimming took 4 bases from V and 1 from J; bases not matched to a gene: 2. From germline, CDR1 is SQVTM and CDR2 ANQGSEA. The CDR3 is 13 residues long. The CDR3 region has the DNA TGCAGCGTTGGGCTAGCGGGGTCCTACGAGCAGTACTTC. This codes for CSVGLAGSYEQYF.

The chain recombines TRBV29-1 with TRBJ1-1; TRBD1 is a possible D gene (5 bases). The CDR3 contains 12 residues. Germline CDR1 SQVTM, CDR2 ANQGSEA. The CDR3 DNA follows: TGCACCGCTGGGGCGGGCTCCGGTGAAGCTTTCTTT. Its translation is CTAGAGSGEAFF.

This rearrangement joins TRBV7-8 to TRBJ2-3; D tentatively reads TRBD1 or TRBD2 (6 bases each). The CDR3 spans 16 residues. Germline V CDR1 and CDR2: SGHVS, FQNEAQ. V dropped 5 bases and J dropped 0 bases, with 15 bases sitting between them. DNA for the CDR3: TGTGCCAGCAGCCCGAGGGGGGCCCCTAGCACAGATACGCAGTATTTT. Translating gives CASSPRGAPSTDTQYF. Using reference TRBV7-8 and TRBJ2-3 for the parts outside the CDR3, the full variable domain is GAGVSQSPRYKVAKRGQDVALRCDPISGHVSLFWYQQALGQGPEFLTYFQNEAQLDKSGLPSDRFFAERPEGSVSTLKIQRTQQEDSAVYLCASSPRGAPSTDTQYFGPGTRLTVL.

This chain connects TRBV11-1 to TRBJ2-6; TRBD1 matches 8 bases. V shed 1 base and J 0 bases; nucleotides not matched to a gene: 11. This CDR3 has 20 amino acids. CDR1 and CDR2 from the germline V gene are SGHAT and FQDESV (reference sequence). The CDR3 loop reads CASSLVGSGTGSSGANVLTF. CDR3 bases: TGTGCCAGCAGCTTAGTGGGCTCCGGGACAGGAAGCTCTGGGGCCAACGTCCTGACTTTC.

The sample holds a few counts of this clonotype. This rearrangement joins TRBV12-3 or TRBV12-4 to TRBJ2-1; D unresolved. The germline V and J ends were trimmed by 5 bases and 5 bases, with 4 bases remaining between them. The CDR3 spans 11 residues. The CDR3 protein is CASSLHNEQFF. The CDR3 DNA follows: TGTGCCAGCAGTCTGCACAATGAGCAGTTCTTC.

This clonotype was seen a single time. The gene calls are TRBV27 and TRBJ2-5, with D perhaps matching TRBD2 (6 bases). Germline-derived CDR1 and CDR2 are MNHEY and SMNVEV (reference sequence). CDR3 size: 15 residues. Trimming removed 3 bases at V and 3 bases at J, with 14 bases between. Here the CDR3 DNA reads TGTGCCAGCAGTTTGTACCAGGGCGGGGAAGAGACCCAGTACTTC. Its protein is CASSLYQGGEETQYF.

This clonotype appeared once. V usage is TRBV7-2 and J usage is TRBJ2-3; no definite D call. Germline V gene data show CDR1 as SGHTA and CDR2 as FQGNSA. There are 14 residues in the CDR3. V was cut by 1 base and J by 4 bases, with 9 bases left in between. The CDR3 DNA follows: TGTGCCAGCAGCTTAGGCCCCTATGCAGATACGCAGTATTTT. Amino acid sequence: CASSLGPYADTQYF.